The 10 T cell receptor beta chains presented below share a single source sample, sequenced in a study of shared clonotypes between healthy human individuals. Naive CD8 populations comprised CD45RO-negative cells positively selected for CCR7, excluding terminally differentiated effector memory CD45RA+ cells. Profiling relied on immunoSEQ multiplex PCR, and the TCRdb table lists in-frame clones only, not all of them. The data hold around 600,000 clones, with roughly 98% observed a single time. The specimen sequenced was naive CD8+ T cells sorted from blood. The receptors were gathered from a man aged 25 to 40 in good health.

The V gene is TRBV5-4, the J gene TRBJ2-7; weak D call: TRBD2 (6 bases). V lost 1 base, J lost 5 bases, and 10 bases lay in between. The V gene's germline CDR1 is SGHNT and CDR2 YYREEE (reference sequence). The CDR3 covers 13 residues. The CDR3 here is CASSLYTGDEQYF. The CDR3 nucleotides are TGTGCCAGCAGCTTGTATACGGGAGACGAGCAGTACTTC. Combining the CDR3 with reference TRBV5-4 and TRBJ2-7 gives the whole variable domain ETGVTQSPTHLIKTRGQQVTLRCSSQSGHNTVSWYQQALGQGPQFIFQYYREEENGRGNFPPRFSGLQFPNYSSELNVNALELDDSALYLCASSLYTGDEQYFGPGTRLTVT.

The chain carries TRBV27 and TRBJ2-7, with a weak D call TRBD2 (7 bases). V lost 7 bases, J lost 7 bases, and 11 bases lay in between. Germline V gene data show CDR1 as MNHEY and CDR2 as SMNVEV (reference sequence). The CDR3 is 11 amino acids. Written as DNA, the CDR3 is TGTGCCAGCAAGAGGGGGGGAGAGCAGTACTTC. As protein: CASKRGGEQYF.

J is TRBJ1-5 and V is TRBV7-2; maybe TRBD1 (6 bases). The V gene lost 6 bases and the J gene lost 6 bases, with 15 bases spanning the gap. The germline gives CDR1 SGHTA, CDR2 FQGNSA. The CDR3 runs to 14 residues. Here the CDR3 reads CASSHIAGVQPQHF. CDR3 nucleotides: TGTGCCAGCAGTCATATAGCAGGGGTTCAGCCCCAGCATTTT.

J is TRBJ2-3 and V is TRBV21-1; the table's D call of TRBD2 was not tested on the DNA. TRBV21-1 counts as a pseudogene. This CDR3 is 15 amino acids long. The CDR3 is CASDLAEEETDTQYF. In DNA form, the CDR3 reads TGTGCCAGTGATTTAGCGGAGGAAGAGACAGATACGCAGTATTTT.

V usage is TRBV19 and J usage is TRBJ2-1; the match to TRBD2 covers 11 bases. In germline, CDR1 is LNHDA, CDR2 SQIVND (reference sequence). The V and J ends lost 1 base and 3 bases, in that order; junction bases with no gene match: 2. The CDR3 covers 16 residues. For the CDR3, the DNA is TGTGCCAGTAGTATAGTCACTAGCGGGAGCTACAATGAGCAGTTCTTC. Its translation is CASSIVTSGSYNEQFF. The full variable domain, in which reference TRBV19 and TRBJ2-1 provide the parts outside the CDR3, is DGGITQSPKYLFRKEGQNVTLSCEQNLNHDAMYWYRQDPGQGLRLIYYSQIVNDFQKGDIAEGYSVSREKKESFPLTVTSAQKNPTAFYLCASSIVTSGSYNEQFFGPGTRLTVL.

This chain connects TRBV10-3 to TRBJ2-1; D uncertain. Per the germline V gene, CDR1 is ENHRY and CDR2 is SYGVKD. V was shortened by 10 bases and J by 2 bases, with 9 bases between the two germline ends. The CDR3 is 12 residues long. The CDR3 region is CANRNAYNEQFF. DNA for the CDR3: TGTGCCAACCGGAACGCCTACAATGAGCAGTTCTTC.

The chain employs TRBV7-9 and TRBJ1-4, with D unclear. V was pared by 5 bases and J by 7 bases, with 17 bases between. The CDR3 is 15 residues long. Looked up from germline, CDR1 is SEHNR and CDR2 is FQNEAQ (reference sequence). CDR3 residues: CASSRPAGVSEKLFF. CDR3 nucleotide sequence: TGTGCCAGCAGCCGGCCAGCAGGAGTTAGTGAAAAACTGTTTTTT.

V usage is TRBV9 and J usage is TRBJ1-2; the D is unclear. The CDR3 loop spans 15 amino acids. The V and J ends lost 3 bases and 8 bases respectively, with 20 bases between them. In germline, CDR1 is SGDLS, CDR2 YYNGEE. The CDR3 nucleotides are TGTGCCAGCAGCGGCCCATCCTGGAGGGCGGACGGCTACACCTTC. Protein sequence: CASSGPSWRADGYTF.

This clone was observed a single time. Other DNA sequences of this sample code for an identical CDR3. The chain recombines TRBV2 with TRBJ2-7, with D perhaps matching TRBD1 or TRBD2 (5 bases each). Germline V lookup: CDR1 SNHLY, CDR2 FYNNEI. The V end was cut by 4 bases, the J end by 2 bases, with 12 bases between. The CDR3 extends over 14 amino acids. The CDR3 sequence: CASSAGTATYEQYF. The DNA of the CDR3 is TGTGCCAGCAGTGCCGGGACCGCGACCTACGAGCAGTACTTC.

The CDR3 DNA follows: TGTGCCAGCAGCCCGGGACTAGCGGGAGGGGCGGCAGATACGCAGTATTTT. It encodes CASSPGLAGGAADTQYF. V usage is TRBV5-6 and J usage is TRBJ2-3; 16 bases are shared with TRBD2. This CDR3 contains 17 residues. Per germline, CDR1 SGHDT and CDR2 YYEEEE. J was trimmed by 4 bases and V by 4 bases; bases with no gene match: 6.